This T cell receptor (beta chain) was sequenced during a study of T cell repertoires in cytomegalovirus infection (dated by TCRdb to the late 2010s). In the study overall: The HLA type of each donor mattered for the analysis, because public TCR beta signatures pointed to carriage of CMV infection along with the matching HLA type. The paper's findings and limits, for the study overall: Carriers of CMV infection plus the relevant HLA type were discriminated by the cumulative frequency of public TCR beta family members in the study cohort and in an independent approximately 340-donor cohort. The ex vivo response was dominated by HLA-C-restricted CMV-specific TCR beta clonotypes, which also provided the single most frequent clonotype in two of eight donors.

In the case of this clonotype: Its binding antigen is unknown. Per-base qualities were not stored, and no clone one base away is much larger.

The CDR3, from cysteine to phenylalanine, totals 16 residues. CDR3 DNA is the only sequence kept; it has 48 bases, read in frame from the first base. Relative to germline, V is missing 0 bases and J is missing 9 bases, with 7 bases of the junction outside any gene match. From a lookup of the germline V gene, CDR1 and CDR2 are SGHRS and YFSETQ. The sequencer listed for this sample is Illumina HiSeq 1500. Clones were called with MiXCR by TCRdb after fastp trimmed the public reads at Q25, and only in-frame beta chains were retained. Every distinct CDR3 protein forms one entry, paired with its most common genes and DNA. The sample has hundreds of thousands of distinct CDR3 sequences on record, 25% to 40% of them singletons. Of the sample, roughly 13% is held by the ten largest clones.

This sequence uses TRBV5-1 and TRBJ2-1; 12 nucleotides in the junction match TRBD2. The origin of this receptor is a human donor in good health (CMV status not recorded). Some clones in this sample may be carry-over from other donors' samples. The sequenced sample consisted of PBMCs. Here the CDR3 is given as CASSLGPSGGAVEQFF. The nucleotide sequence reads TGCGCCAGCAGCTTGGGCCCTAGCGGGGGGGCCGTTGAGCAGTTCTTC.